This TCR beta chain stems from a study of blood T cell repertoires in COVID-19. Looking at the study overall: Samples came from the United States, Italy and Spain, spanning acute and convalescent COVID-19.

Per the original methods: Estimated nucleated cell counts came from reference gene primer amplification. Repertoires were generated with immunoSEQ multiplex PCR, while TCRdb's copy carries only in-frame clones and drops some. V, J and clone size reflect that table, while D and trimming were determined from the DNA. The data contain tens of thousands of clones, approximately 80% of them seen just once; the ten biggest clones take up 15%. Germline CDR1 SGHNT, CDR2 YYREEE (reference sequence). CDR3 size: 14 residues. Trimming pared 0 bases from V and 6 bases from J, leaving 9 bases between. V gene TRBV5-4 combines with J gene TRBJ1-4; D uncertain. The source of this sequence is a man at least 80 years old with acute or convalescent COVID-19. Sequences were obtained from peripheral blood. The chain's CDR3 is CASSLAGIHEKLFF. As DNA, the CDR3 is TGTGCCAGCAGCTTGGCCGGGATTCATGAAAAACTGTTTTTT.